This TCR beta chain was identified during a study of technical replicates of blood from a handful of donors. Germline V CDR1 and CDR2: SGHRS, YFSETQ. CDR3 size: 14 residues. Trimming shortened V by 3 bases and J by 0 bases, and 10 bases separated the two germline ends. Assay used: immunoSEQ multiplex PCR; TCRdb lists only in-frame clones, some missing. Counted here are tens of thousands of clones, 94% occurring once; the ten biggest clones make up roughly 0.28%. The chain links TRBV5-1 to TRBJ2-7, with D tentatively TRBD1 (5 bases). This clonotype was sampled from a human donor in good health. The specimen was T cells isolated from PBMCs. This chain's CDR3 is CASSSLDSSYEQYF. The CDR3 DNA reads TGCGCCAGCAGCTCGCTAGACAGCTCCTACGAGCAGTACTTC. Combining the CDR3 with reference TRBV5-1 and TRBJ2-7 gives the whole variable domain KAGVTQTPRYLIKTRGQQVTLSCSPISGHRSVSWYQQTPGQGLQFLFEYFSETQRNKGNFPGRFSGRQFSNSRSEMNVSTLELGDSALYLCASSSLDSSYEQYFGPGTRLTVT.